The 17 T cell receptor beta chains below come from one sample, sequenced in a study of T cell repertoires in cytomegalovirus infection (dated by TCRdb to the late 2010s). Read against the paper, the sample's treatment or condition label means: in vitro stimulation with specific CMV peptide epitopes to enrich CMV-specific T cells. No antigen has been assigned to these receptors. The instrument given in TCRdb is Illumina HiSeq 1500. TCRdb reprocessing: public reads trimmed at Q25 with fastp, clones called with MiXCR, in-frame beta chains kept. CDR3 protein duplicates are merged, each entry listing the most common genes and DNA. In this sample the table shows approximately 990,000 distinct CDR3 sequences, 31% of which occur a single time. The top ten hold around 15% of the sample. The specimen was cultured CD8+ T cells from PBMCs, collected from culture after CMV antigen stimulation. Every receptor here comes from a human donor in good health (CMV status not recorded). Some clones in this sample may be carry-over from other donors' samples.

This clonotype came up a few times. This chain links TRBV5-5 with TRBJ2-3, with TRBD2 matching over 7 bases. The CDR3 has 15 residues. Germline CDR1 SGHKS, CDR2 YYEKEE (reference sequence). The V and J ends lost 0 bases and 5 bases, in that order; junction bases with no gene match: 6. CDR3 in DNA: TGTGCCAGCAGCTTGGCCGCGGGGGACGTAGATACGCAGTATTTT. Its translation is CASSLAAGDVDTQYF.

J is TRBJ2-7 and V is TRBV19; 9 bases match TRBD1. This CDR3 comprises 15 residues. Germline assignment: CDR1 LNHDA and CDR2 SQIVND (reference sequence). The J segment lost 2 bases and the V segment lost 6 bases, leaving 8 bases of the junction unmatched. CDR3 sequence reads: CASRRSRQGAYEQYF. The CDR3 bases are TGTGCCAGTAGGAGAAGTCGACAGGGGGCCTACGAGCAGTACTTC. The full variable domain, its missing parts supplied by reference TRBV19 and TRBJ2-7, is DGGITQSPKYLFRKEGQNVTLSCEQNLNHDAMYWYRQDPGQGLRLIYYSQIVNDFQKGDIAEGYSVSREKKESFPLTVTSAQKNPTAFYLCASRRSRQGAYEQYFGPGTRLTVT.

This chain connects TRBV12-3 or TRBV12-4 to TRBJ1-3, with TRBD1 identical over 10 bases. The CDR3 extends over 16 amino acids. With V trimmed by 6 bases and J by 5 bases, 10 bases remained unmatched. CDR3 sequence: CASSQKLTGGRNTIYF. In DNA, the CDR3 is TGTGCCAGCAGCCAAAAATTGACAGGGGGCAGAAACACCATATATTTT.

This rearrangement joins TRBV9 to TRBJ2-2, with D possibly matching TRBD1 (6 bases). Per the germline V gene, CDR1 is SGDLS and CDR2 is YYNGEE. CDR3 length equals 16 residues. The V and J ends lost 4 bases and 2 bases respectively, with 15 bases between them. For the CDR3, the DNA is TGTGCCAGCAGCACACTTCCAGGGGTTAACACCGGGGAGCTGTTTTTT. It is translated as CASSTLPGVNTGELFF. Based on the CDR3 plus reference TRBV9 and TRBJ2-2, the full variable domain is DSGVTQTPKHLITATGQRVTLRCSPRSGDLSVYWYQQSLDQGLQFLIQYYNGEERAKGNILERFSAQQFPDLHSELNLSSLELGDSALYFCASSTLPGVNTGELFFGEGSRLTVL.

This clonotype appeared many times. The V and J genes are TRBV12-3 or TRBV12-4 and TRBJ2-1; D is unclear. This CDR3 has 16 residues. V was shortened by 0 bases and J by 3 bases, with 12 bases between the two germline ends. The CDR3 sequence is CASSLAAGTYYNEQFF. CDR3 DNA sequence: TGTGCCAGCAGTTTAGCGGCTGGAACATACTACAATGAGCAGTTCTTC.

This chain links TRBV19 with TRBJ1-2; D is possibly TRBD1 (5 bases). CDR1 is LNHDA, CDR2 SQIVND, per germline (reference sequence). V lost 10 bases and J lost 8, with 11 bases in between. CDR3 length: 10 amino acids. CDR3: CAIQGRGYTF. CDR3 DNA: TGTGCCATCCAGGGTCGAGGCTACACCTTC.

The gene calls are TRBV19 and TRBJ1-2, with D unclear. The CDR3 totals 13 residues. V was clipped by 3 bases and J by 0 bases, with 5 bases between them. The germline CDR1 and CDR2 sequences are LNHDA and SQIVND (reference sequence). The CDR3 loop is CASSIRANYGYTF. The CDR3 coding sequence is TGTGCCAGTAGTATTAGGGCTAACTATGGCTACACCTTC.

This clonotype was seen a handful of times. This chain joins TRBV15 and TRBJ1-2, with a possible D match to TRBD1 (5 bases). The CDR3 consists of 15 residues. Germline V gives CDR1 LNHNV, CDR2 YYDKDF (reference sequence). With 4 bases removed from V and 3 bases from J, the gap between germline ends came to 15 bases. The CDR3: CATSTPTGNYYGYTF. The DNA for the CDR3 is TGTGCCACCAGCACCCCTACAGGAAACTACTATGGCTACACCTTC.

The rearrangement joins TRBV28 to TRBJ2-1, with D tentatively TRBD1 or TRBD2 (6 bases each). The CDR3 totals 15 residues. The germline CDR1 and CDR2 sequences are MDHEN and SYDVKM. Trimming pared 7 bases from V and 5 bases from J, leaving 18 bases between. The CDR3, as DNA: TGTGCCAGCAACCCCCTGGGGGGCACCGACAATGAGCAGTTCTTC. Translation gives CASNPLGGTDNEQFF.

This chain connects TRBV11-1 to TRBJ2-3; D perhaps matches TRBD2 (5 bases). The CDR3 runs 15 residues. V lost 3 bases, J lost 0 bases, and 10 bases lay in between. Per germline, CDR1 SGHAT and CDR2 FQDESV (reference sequence). This CDR3 is CASSLYRTSTDTQYF. In DNA, the CDR3 is TGTGCCAGCAGCTTGTACCGGACTAGCACAGATACGCAGTATTTT. Drawing the rest from reference TRBV11-1 and TRBJ2-3, the complete variable domain is EAEVAQSPRYKITEKSQAVAFWCDPISGHATLYWYRQILGQGPELLVQFQDESVVDDSQLPKDRFSAERLKGVDSTLKIQPAELGDSAMYLCASSLYRTSTDTQYFGPGTRLTVL.

CDR3: CACSLDSYEQYV. The CDR3 DNA follows: TGTGCCTGCAGCTTGGACTCCTACGAGCAGTACGTC. V is TRBV5-4 and J is TRBJ2-7; D not resolved. From germline, CDR1 is SGHNT and CDR2 YYREEE (reference sequence). The CDR3 contains 12 residues.

The V call is TRBV27, the J call TRBJ2-5; no firm D call. This CDR3 spans 12 amino acids. Germline V gene lookup returns CDR1 MNHEY and CDR2 SMNVEV (reference sequence). The V end lost 5 bases, the J end lost 9 bases, and 13 bases lay between the germline ends. CDR3 loop: CASSAPGRAQYF. CDR3 coding DNA: TGTGCCAGCAGTGCTCCCGGACGGGCCCAGTACTTC.

This clonotype came up a few times. The CDR3 region is CASSYSQSYEQYV. Here the CDR3 DNA reads TGTGCCAGCAGTTACTCCCAGTCCTACGAGCAGTACGTC. The rearrangement uses TRBV6-6 and TRBJ2-7; no firm D call. With 0 bases removed from V and 1 base from J, the gap between germline ends came to 4 bases. Germline lookup yields CDR1 MNHNY and CDR2 SVGAGI (reference sequence). This CDR3 spans 13 amino acids.

This clonotype was recorded many times. Its ends do not fully match the called genes, so a read error is possible. The CDR3 nucleotides are TGTGCCAGCAGCTTAGATCCGAACACTGAAGCTTTCTTT. This translates into CASSLDPNTEAFF. The gene calls are TRBV5-1 and TRBJ1-1; D remains ambiguous. CDR3 length: 13 amino acids. Per the germline V gene, CDR1 is SGHRS and CDR2 is YFSETQ.

The V gene is TRBV7-9, the J gene TRBJ1-5; the match to TRBD1 covers 8 bases. From germline, CDR1 is SEHNR and CDR2 FQNEAQ (reference sequence). The CDR3 totals 15 residues. V dropped 5 bases and J dropped 5; count of bases not matched to a gene: 8. The DNA for the CDR3 is TGTGCCAGCAGCCCCCCCGGACAGGGATATCAGCCCCAGCATTTT. As protein: CASSPPGQGYQPQHF.

This rearrangement joins TRBV6-2 or TRBV6-3 to TRBJ2-2; the D is unclear. The germline CDR1 and CDR2 sequences are MNHEY and SVGEGT. The CDR3 runs to 12 residues. V gave up 8 bases and J gave up 6 bases, with 10 bases separating them. This chain's CDR3 is CASLTVSGELFF. CDR3 sequence (DNA): TGTGCCAGCCTGACCGTGTCCGGGGAGCTGTTTTTT.

This clonotype was seen ten or more times. V and J are TRBV7-2 and TRBJ2-7; D is possibly TRBD2 (5 bases). The ends were cut back, 2 bases at V and 2 bases at J, with 7 bases in the middle. Per the germline V gene, CDR1 is SGHTA and CDR2 is FQGNSA. CDR3 length: 13 residues. The CDR3 spells CASSLKGAYEQYF. The CDR3 nucleotides are TGTGCCAGCAGCTTAAAGGGAGCCTACGAGCAGTACTTC.